A single TCR beta chain is shown here with its context. A junction end diverges from the germline sequence, so it may reflect a read error. Profiled with immunoSEQ multiplex PCR; TCRdb holds only in-frame clones, not every one. The sample records 15,000 to 17,000 clones, approximately 87% being singletons. The sample belongs to a study of T cells and Merkel cell carcinoma outcomes. The CDR3 consists of 15 residues. The germline V gene encodes CDR1 LNHDA and CDR2 SQIVND (reference sequence). V is TRBV19 and J is TRBJ1-6; 7 positions match TRBD1. The TCR originated in a human donor with Merkel cell carcinoma. Sample: tumor tissue from Merkel cell carcinoma. The CDR3 loop is CASNDRVGYNSSLYF. The CDR3 DNA is TGTGCCAGTAATGACAGGGTGGGCTATAATTCATCCCTCTACTTT.